This TCR beta chain was sequenced during a study of cytomegalovirus exposure and HLA in healthy donors. General study findings and limits: Some highly shared sequence variants likely arose as a pipeline artifact. Per a later analysis, fewer than 20,000 TCR beta sequences showed association with HLA alleles at 0.05 false discovery rate. Researchers counted roughly 150 TCR beta chains as cytomegalovirus-associated.

In the PCR, 60 Vbeta and 13 Jbeta primers were used. Only in-frame clones appear in the TCRdb table, and some are missing; sequencing was by immunoSEQ multiplex PCR. The sample lists under 200,000 clones, 65% to 85% occurring once. This clone has only one observation. Its antigen is not known. V dropped 8 bases and J dropped 6; count of bases not matched to a gene: 6. Germline V gives CDR1 LNHDA, CDR2 SQIVND (reference sequence). This CDR3 has 13 residues. The sequenced sample consisted of PBMCs. The chain carries TRBV19 and TRBJ2-2; TRBD2 matches at 7 bases. The receptor comes from a man in his 60s in good health and CMV-seronegative. The CDR3 region is CASRGDYSGELFF. DNA of the CDR3: TGTGCCAGTCGGGGGGATTATTCCGGGGAGCTGTTTTTT.